Following are 7 T cell receptor beta chains from one sample sequenced in a study of early T cells in non-severe SARS-CoV-2 infection. TCRdb independently ran MiXCR on the 5' RACE reads; one entry per CDR3 protein. The table shows 55,000 to 70,000 distinct CDR3 sequences, with over 9.5% occurring only once. The sample taken for sequencing was whole blood. The receptors derive from an adult who was a healthcare worker with PCR-confirmed SARS-CoV-2 infection or an uninfected control (not recorded which).

Ten or more counts support this clonotype. This sequence joins TRBV20-1 and TRBJ2-1; D may be TRBD1 (6 bases). Trimming cost V 5 bases and J 5 bases, with 13 bases left between them. Germline-derived CDR1 and CDR2 are DFQATT and SNEGSKA (reference sequence). CDR3 length: 13 amino acids. CDR3 bases: TGCAGTGCTCCCCGGGACAACGACAATGAGCAGTTCTTC. Its translation: CSAPRDNDNEQFF.

The table lists this clonotype with a few counts. The J gene is TRBJ1-1, the V gene TRBV7-9; D gene unclear. CDR3 length: 16 amino acids. Looked up from germline, CDR1 is SEHNR and CDR2 is FQNEAQ (reference sequence). Deletions cut 5 bases from V and 1 base from J, with 17 bases between. The CDR3, as DNA: TGTGCCAGCAGCCACAGCACCTTCGACCCGAACACTGAAGCTTTCTTT. Its protein is CASSHSTFDPNTEAFF.

This clonotype was picked up many times. The chain is built from TRBV9 and TRBJ2-7; D tentatively fits TRBD1 or TRBD2 (5 bases each). The CDR3 has 15 residues. CDR1 and CDR2 (germline): SGDLS, YYNGEE. Trimming pared 3 bases from V and 5 bases from J, leaving 18 bases between. The CDR3 DNA reads as TGTGCCAGCAGCGAGGGCCCGAGGGGCAGAGACGAGCAGTACTTC. Protein sequence: CASSEGPRGRDEQYF. Drawing the rest from reference TRBV9 and TRBJ2-7, the complete variable domain is DSGVTQTPKHLITATGQRVTLRCSPRSGDLSVYWYQQSLDQGLQFLIQYYNGEERAKGNILERFSAQQFPDLHSELNLSSLELGDSALYFCASSEGPRGRDEQYFGPGTRLTVT.

The sample holds many counts of this clonotype. This chain joins TRBV6-5 and TRBJ2-2; the match to TRBD1 covers 9 bases. Germline CDR1 is MNHEY and CDR2 is SVGAGI. V lost 6 bases to trimming and J lost 5 bases; unmatched junction nucleotides: 1. This CDR3 is 13 amino acids long. CDR3 region: CASSGQGTGELFF. The CDR3 region has the DNA TGTGCCAGCAGCGGACAGGGGACCGGGGAGCTGTTTTTT.

The V call is TRBV6-2 or TRBV6-3, the J call TRBJ2-6; 9 bases line up with TRBD2. The V and J ends lost 5 bases and 0 bases, in that order; junction bases with no gene match: 8. The CDR3 is 18 amino acids. CDR1 is MNHEY, CDR2 SVGEGT, per germline. The CDR3 nucleotides read TGTGCCAGCAGTACCGGGACTAGCAGGAGCTCTGGGGCCAACGTCCTGACTTTC. This sequence encodes CASSTGTSRSSGANVLTF.

This clonotype was seen ten or more times. This chain connects TRBV19 to TRBJ1-5, with no clear D. V lost 7 bases, J lost 4 bases, and 17 bases lay in between. The CDR3 loop spans 15 amino acids. Looked up from germline, CDR1 is LNHDA and CDR2 is SQIVND (reference sequence). CDR3 bases: TGTGCCAGTACTCAACCCGACGGTTTTAATCAGCCCCAGCATTTT. It yields the protein CASTQPDGFNQPQHF.

This chain links TRBV29-1 with TRBJ1-2; D ambiguous. V dropped 6 bases and J dropped 3 bases, with 14 bases sitting between them. This CDR3 contains 13 residues. CDR1 is SQVTM, CDR2 ANQGSEA, per germline. The CDR3 sequence is CSVLRPKDYGYTF. CDR3 bases: TGCAGCGTCCTCCGACCGAAAGACTATGGCTACACCTTC.